This T cell receptor (beta chain) was identified during a study of T cells in Graves' hyperthyroidism and ophthalmopathy. Across the whole study: The blood sample was taken at first diagnosis, before treatment began. Study results and caveats: Ophthalmopathy onset followed model prediction by a median approximately 5.9 months.

Ophthalmopathy patients showed a Clinical Activity Score of at least 3, NOSPECS grade of at least 4 and duration under 3 months. Thyroid ultrasound, orbital computed tomography, clinical symptoms, and serum thyroxine and TRAb underpinned diagnoses. Remarks on this clonotype: The antigen is undetermined.

This CDR3 is built from 18 residues. Unmatched junction bases numbered 7, after V lost 0 bases and J lost 8 bases. TCR beta CDR3 region amplification was performed from RNA transcripts. When the TCR CDR3 underwent first-round RT-PCR, the HTBI primer set was used. MiXCR, applied by TCRdb to the multiplex PCR reads, yields one record per CDR3 protein. Here the sample spans some 490,000 distinct CDR3 sequences, under 25% being singletons. The sequence was collected from an older woman with Graves' ophthalmopathy. The V and J genes are TRBV12-3 or TRBV12-4 and TRBJ2-1, with 16 bases matching TRBD2. The sample consisted of blood. The CDR3 spells CASSLAGTSGRASDEQFF. The CDR3 DNA reads as TGTGCCAGCAGTTTAGCCGGGACTAGCGGGAGGGCCAGCGATGAGCAGTTCTTC.